This is a list of T cell receptor beta chains from one sample in a study of blood T cell repertoires in COVID-19. TCRdb's table, derived via immunoSEQ multiplex PCR, lists solely in-frame clones and lacks some. The sample lists fewer than 200,000 clones, 82% occurring once. Sequencing was done on a sample of PBMCs or T cells enriched from blood (not recorded which). These TCRs come from a man aged 60 to 69 who had recovered from COVID-19. Both conserved end residues are part of each CDR3. The D gene is left open where the match is weak. Expanded clones are given a class, and other clones once, few, many or no size at all.

abundance	v_gene	d_gene	j_gene	CDR3nt	CDR3aa
-	TRBV3-1/TRBV3-2	-	TRBJ2-3	TGTGCCAGCAGCCAGGGCAGGGGGGCTCGGGATACGCAGTATTTT	CASSQGRGARDTQYF
-	TRBV11-2	-	TRBJ2-3	TGTGCCAGCAGCTTAGGGGGACTGTTGATTTTT	CASSLGGLLIF
-	TRBV19	TRBD1	TRBJ1-5	TGTGCCAGTAGTCAGGACAGGGATCAGCCCCAGCATTTT	CASSQDRDQPQHF
-	TRBV5-4	-	TRBJ1-1	TGTGCCAGCAGCGGCATGGGGCTGGAAGCTTTCTTT	CASSGMGLEAFF
once	TRBV5-1	-	TRBJ2-4	TGCGCCAGCAGCTTGGGGGACATTAGCCAAAACATTCAGTACTTC	CASSLGDISQNIQYF
-	TRBV24-1	-	TRBJ1-1	TGTGCCACTTCAACGGGGTCGGGCACTGAAGCTTTCTTT	CATSTGSGTEAFF
-	TRBV6-4	TRBD1	TRBJ2-5	TGTGCCAGCAGTGACCCTAAATACGACTCACCCCGGGACAGGGGGCGAGAGACCCAGTACTTC	CASSDPKYDSPRDRGRETQYF
-	TRBV11-3	-	TRBJ2-5	TGTGCCAGCAGCCCGGGACACCTCCAAGAGACCCAGTACTTC	CASSPGHLQETQYF
-	TRBV2	-	TRBJ1-2	TGTGCCAGCAGCGACAGCAGATCTAACTATGGCTACACCTTC	CASSDSRSNYGYTF
-	TRBV28	-	TRBJ1-6	TGTGCCAGCAGTTCCCCTTACAGTTACCTCCACTTT	CASSSPYSYLHF